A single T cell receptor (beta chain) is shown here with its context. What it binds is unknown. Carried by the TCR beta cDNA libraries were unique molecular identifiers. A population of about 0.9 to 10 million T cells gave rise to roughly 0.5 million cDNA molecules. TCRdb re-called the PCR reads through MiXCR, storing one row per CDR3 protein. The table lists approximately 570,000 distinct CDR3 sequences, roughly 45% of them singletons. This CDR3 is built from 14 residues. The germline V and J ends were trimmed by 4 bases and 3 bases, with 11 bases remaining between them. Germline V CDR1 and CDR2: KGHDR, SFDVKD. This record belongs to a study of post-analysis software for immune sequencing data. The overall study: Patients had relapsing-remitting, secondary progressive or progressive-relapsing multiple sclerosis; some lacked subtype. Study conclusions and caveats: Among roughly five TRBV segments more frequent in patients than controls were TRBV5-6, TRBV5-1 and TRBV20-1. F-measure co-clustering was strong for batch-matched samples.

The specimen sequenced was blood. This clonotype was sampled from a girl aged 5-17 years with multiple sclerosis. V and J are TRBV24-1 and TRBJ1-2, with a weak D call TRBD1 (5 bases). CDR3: CATSDQGGDYGYTF. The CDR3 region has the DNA TGTGCCACCAGTGACCAGGGTGGGGACTATGGCTACACCTTC.